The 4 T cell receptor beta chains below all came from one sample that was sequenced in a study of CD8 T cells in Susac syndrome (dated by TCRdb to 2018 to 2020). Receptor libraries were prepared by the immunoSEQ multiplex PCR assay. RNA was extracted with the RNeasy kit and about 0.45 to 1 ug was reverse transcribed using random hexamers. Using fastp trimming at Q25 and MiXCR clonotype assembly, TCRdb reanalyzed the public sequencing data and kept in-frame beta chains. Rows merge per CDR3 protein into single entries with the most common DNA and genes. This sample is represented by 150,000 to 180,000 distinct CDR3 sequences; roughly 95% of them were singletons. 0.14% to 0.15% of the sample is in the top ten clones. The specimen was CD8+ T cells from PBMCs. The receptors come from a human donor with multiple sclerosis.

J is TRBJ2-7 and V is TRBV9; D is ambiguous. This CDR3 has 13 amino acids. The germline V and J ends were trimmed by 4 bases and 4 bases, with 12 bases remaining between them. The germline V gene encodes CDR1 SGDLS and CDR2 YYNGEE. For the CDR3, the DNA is TGTGCCAGCAGCTCGAGAGACTGGTACGAGCAGTACTTC. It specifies CASSSRDWYEQYF.

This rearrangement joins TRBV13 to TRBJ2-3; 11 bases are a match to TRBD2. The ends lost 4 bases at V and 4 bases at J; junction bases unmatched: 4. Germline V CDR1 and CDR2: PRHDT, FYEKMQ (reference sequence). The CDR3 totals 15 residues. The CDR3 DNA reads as TGTGCCAGCAGCTGGAGACTAGCGGGGCCAGATACGCAGTATTTT. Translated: CASSWRLAGPDTQYF.

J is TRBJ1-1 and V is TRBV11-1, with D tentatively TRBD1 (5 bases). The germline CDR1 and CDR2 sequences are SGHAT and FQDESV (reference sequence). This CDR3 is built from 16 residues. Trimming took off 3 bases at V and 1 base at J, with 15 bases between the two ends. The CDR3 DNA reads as TGTGCCAGCAGCTTGGGACTTGGGGGGAGGAACACTGAAGCTTTCTTT. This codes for CASSLGLGGRNTEAFF. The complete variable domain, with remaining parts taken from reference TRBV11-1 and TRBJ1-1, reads EAEVAQSPRYKITEKSQAVAFWCDPISGHATLYWYRQILGQGPELLVQFQDESVVDDSQLPKDRFSAERLKGVDSTLKIQPAELGDSAMYLCASSLGLGGRNTEAFFGQGTRLTVV.

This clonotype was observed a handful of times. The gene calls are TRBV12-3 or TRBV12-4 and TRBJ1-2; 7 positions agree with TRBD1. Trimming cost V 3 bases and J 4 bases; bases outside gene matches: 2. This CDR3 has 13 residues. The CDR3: CASSLGQSYGYTF. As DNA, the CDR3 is TGTGCCAGCAGTTTGGGACAGAGCTATGGCTACACCTTC.